This passage covers 2 T cell receptor beta chains from one sample sequenced in a study of shared clonotypes between healthy human individuals. Naive CD8 cells, CD45RO-negative and positively selected for CCR7, excluded terminally differentiated effector memory CD45RA+ cells. The table came from immunoSEQ multiplex PCR; TCRdb's copy has only in-frame clones and leaves some out. Altogether about 2.2 million clones are present, around 93% being singletons, with the ten largest covering 1.5% to 2%. The sample comprised naive CD8+ T cells from PBMCs. Every receptor here comes from a man aged 18 to 35 in good health. Some clones in this sample may be carry-over from other donors' samples.

The J gene is TRBJ1-1, the V gene TRBV4-3; 7 bases are shared with TRBD1. There are 14 residues in the CDR3. Trimming took 4 bases from V and 3 from J; bases not matched to a gene: 5. Germline CDR1 is LGHNA and CDR2 is YSLEER. The CDR3 sequence is CASSRLTGDTEAFF. In nucleotides, the CDR3 is TGCGCCAGCAGCCGGCTAACAGGGGACACTGAAGCTTTCTTT.

The chain joins TRBV5-1 to TRBJ2-7; 9 nucleotides align to TRBD1. Germline V CDR1 and CDR2: SGHRS, YFSETQ. CDR3 length: 13 residues. With 4 bases clipped from V and 7 bases from J, the junction kept 6 bases outside the gene matches. CDR3 sequence: CASSGTGGGEQYF. DNA of the CDR3: TGCGCCAGCAGCGGAACAGGGGGCGGGGAGCAGTACTTC.